This T cell receptor (beta chain) was identified during a study of shared clonotypes between healthy human individuals. Study observations and caveats: Clonotypes not shared had lower generation probabilities than those common to all four donors.

The CDR3 contains 14 residues. The ends were cut back, 3 bases at V and 4 bases at J, with 7 bases in the middle. Germline loops: CDR1 SGHAT, CDR2 FQNNGV. Clones were read by immunoSEQ multiplex PCR, and TCRdb kept only the in-frame ones, dropping some. The table records over 2 million clones, roughly 94% of them present only once. Worth noting for this clone: Its antigen is not known.

Sequencing was performed on naive CD4+ T cells sorted from blood. Indicated subset: CD45RA+ positively selected. This clonotype was obtained from a man between 18 and 29 years old in good health. V and J are TRBV11-2 and TRBJ1-6; D is uncertain. The chain's CDR3 is CASSLLTYNSPLHF. CDR3 DNA: TGTGCCAGCAGCTTGTTAACTTATAATTCACCCCTCCACTTT. The full variable domain, completed using reference TRBV11-2 and TRBJ1-6, is EAGVAQSPRYKIIEKRQSVAFWCNPISGHATLYWYQQILGQGPKLLIQFQNNGVVDDSQLPKDRFSAERLKGVDSTLKIQPAKLEDSAVYLCASSLLTYNSPLHFGNGTRLTVT.